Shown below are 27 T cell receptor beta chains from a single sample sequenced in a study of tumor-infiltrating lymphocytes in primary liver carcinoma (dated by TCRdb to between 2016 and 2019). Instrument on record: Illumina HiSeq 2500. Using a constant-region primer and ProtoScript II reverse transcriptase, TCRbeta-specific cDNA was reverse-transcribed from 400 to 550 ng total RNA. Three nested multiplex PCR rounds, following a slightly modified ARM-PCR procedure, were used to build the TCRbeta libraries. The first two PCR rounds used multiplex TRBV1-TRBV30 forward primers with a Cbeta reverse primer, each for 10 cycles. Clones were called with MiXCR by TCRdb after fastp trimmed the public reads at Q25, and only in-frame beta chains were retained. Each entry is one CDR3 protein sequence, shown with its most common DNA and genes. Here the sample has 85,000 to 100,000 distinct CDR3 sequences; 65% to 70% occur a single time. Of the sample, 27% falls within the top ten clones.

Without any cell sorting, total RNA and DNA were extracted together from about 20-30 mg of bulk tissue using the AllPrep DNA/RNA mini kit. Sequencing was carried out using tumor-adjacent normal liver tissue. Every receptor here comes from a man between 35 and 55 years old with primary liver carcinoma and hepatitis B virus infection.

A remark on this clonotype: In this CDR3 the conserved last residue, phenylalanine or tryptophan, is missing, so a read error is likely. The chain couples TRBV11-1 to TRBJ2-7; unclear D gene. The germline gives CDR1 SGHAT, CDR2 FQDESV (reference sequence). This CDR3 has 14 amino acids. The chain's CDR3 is CASSPSHGPYEQYI. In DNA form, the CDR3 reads TGTGCCAGCAGCCCCTCCCATGGTCCCTACGAACAGTACATC.

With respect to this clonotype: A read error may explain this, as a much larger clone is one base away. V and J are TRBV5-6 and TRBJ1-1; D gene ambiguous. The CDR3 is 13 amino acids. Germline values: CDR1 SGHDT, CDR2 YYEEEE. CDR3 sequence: CTSSLGSEGEAFF. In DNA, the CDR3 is TGTACCAGCAGCTTGGGGAGTGAAGGTGAAGCTTTCTTT.

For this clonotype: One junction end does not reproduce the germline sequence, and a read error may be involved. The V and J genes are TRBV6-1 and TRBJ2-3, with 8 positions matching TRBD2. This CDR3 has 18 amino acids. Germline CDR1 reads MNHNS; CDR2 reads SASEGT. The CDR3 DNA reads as TGTGCCAGTAGTGAACCAGCTAGCGGGCCGTATAGGACAGATACGCAATATTTT. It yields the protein CASSEPASGPYRTDTQYF.

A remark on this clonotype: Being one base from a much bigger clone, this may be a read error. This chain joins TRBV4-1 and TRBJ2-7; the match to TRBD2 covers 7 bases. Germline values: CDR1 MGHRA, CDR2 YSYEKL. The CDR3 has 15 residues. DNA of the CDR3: TGCGCCAGCTGCCAGGAGGGGACTATCGGAGGTGAGCAGTACTTC. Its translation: CASCQEGTIGGEQYF.

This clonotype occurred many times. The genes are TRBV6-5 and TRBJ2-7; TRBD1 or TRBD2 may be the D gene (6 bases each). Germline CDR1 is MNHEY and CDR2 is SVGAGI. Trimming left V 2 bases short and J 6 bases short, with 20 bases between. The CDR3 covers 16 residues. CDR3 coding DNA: TGTGCCAGCAGTTACGGTCGTAGGGGGGCGGCAGCCGAGCAGTACTTC. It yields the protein CASSYGRRGAAAEQYF.

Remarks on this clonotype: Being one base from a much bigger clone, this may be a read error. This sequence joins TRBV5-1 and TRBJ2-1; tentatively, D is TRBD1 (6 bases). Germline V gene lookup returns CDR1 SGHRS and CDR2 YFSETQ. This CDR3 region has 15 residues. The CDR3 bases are TGCGCCAGCAGCTTGGAGGGGGTACTCTACAATAAGCAGTTCTTC. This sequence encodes CASSLEGVLYNKQFF.

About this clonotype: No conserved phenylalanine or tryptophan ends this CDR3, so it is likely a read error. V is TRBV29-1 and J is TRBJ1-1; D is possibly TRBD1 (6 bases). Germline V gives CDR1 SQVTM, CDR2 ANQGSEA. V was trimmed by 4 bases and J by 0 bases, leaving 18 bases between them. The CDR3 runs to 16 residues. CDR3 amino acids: CSVGGTRDIMNTEAFL. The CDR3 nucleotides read TGCAGCGTTGGTGGGACCAGGGACATTATGAACACTGAAGCTTTCCTT.

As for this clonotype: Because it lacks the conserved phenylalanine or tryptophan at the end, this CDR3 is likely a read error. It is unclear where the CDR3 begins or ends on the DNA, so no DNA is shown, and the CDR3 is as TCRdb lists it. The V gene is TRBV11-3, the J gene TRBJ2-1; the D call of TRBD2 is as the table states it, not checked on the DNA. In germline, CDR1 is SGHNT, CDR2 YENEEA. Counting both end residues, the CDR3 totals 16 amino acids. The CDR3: CVSSLSGTSGRGELFL.

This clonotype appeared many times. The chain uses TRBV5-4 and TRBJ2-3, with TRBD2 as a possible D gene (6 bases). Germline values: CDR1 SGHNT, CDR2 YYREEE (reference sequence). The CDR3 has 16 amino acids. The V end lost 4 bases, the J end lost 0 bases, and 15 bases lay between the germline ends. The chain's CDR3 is CASSEDSGASTDTQYF. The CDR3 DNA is TGTGCCAGCAGCGAAGATAGCGGAGCTAGCACAGATACGCAGTATTTT.

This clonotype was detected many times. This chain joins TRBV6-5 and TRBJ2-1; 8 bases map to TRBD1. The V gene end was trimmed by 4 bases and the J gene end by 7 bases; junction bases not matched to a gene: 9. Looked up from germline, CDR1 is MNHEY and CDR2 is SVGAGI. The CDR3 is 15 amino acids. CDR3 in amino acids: CASSSRGLGGNEQFF. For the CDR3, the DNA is TGTGCCAGCAGTTCCAGGGGGCTCGGTGGTAATGAGCAGTTCTTC.

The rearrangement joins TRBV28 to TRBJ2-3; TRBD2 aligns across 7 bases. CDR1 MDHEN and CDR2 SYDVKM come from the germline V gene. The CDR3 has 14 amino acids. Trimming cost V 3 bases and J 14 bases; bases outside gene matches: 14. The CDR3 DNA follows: TGTGCCAGCAGTTTGGGAGGGGCGCAGAAAAGCCCGTATTTT. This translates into CASSLGGAQKSPYF.

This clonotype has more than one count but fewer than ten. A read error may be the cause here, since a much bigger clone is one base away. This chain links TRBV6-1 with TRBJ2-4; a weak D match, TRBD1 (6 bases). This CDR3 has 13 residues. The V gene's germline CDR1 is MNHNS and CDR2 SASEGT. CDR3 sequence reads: CASSEGQENIQHF. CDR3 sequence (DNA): TGTGCCAGCAGTGAAGGACAGGAAAACATTCAGCACTTC.

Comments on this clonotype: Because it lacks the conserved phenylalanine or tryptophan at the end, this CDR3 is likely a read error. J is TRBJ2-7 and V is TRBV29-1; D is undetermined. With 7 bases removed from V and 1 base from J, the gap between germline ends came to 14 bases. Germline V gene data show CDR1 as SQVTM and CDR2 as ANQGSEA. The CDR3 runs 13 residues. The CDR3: CSALKPRSYEQYL. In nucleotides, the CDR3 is TGCAGCGCCCTCAAACCCCGATCCTACGAGCAGTACTTA.

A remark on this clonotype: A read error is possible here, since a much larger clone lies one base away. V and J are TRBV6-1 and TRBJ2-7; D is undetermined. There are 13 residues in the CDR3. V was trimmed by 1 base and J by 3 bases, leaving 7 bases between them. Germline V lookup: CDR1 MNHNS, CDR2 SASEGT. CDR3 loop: CASSEGSRYEQYF. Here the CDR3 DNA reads TGTGCCAGCAGTGAAGGAAGCCGCTACGAGCAGTACTTC.

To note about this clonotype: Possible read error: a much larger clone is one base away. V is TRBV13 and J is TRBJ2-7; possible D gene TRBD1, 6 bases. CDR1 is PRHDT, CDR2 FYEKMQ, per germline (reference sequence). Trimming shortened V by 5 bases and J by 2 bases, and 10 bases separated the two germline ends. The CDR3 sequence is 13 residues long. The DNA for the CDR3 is TGTGCCAGCAGCGGGGGCGGCACCTACGAGCAGTACTTC. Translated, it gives CASSGGGTYEQYF.

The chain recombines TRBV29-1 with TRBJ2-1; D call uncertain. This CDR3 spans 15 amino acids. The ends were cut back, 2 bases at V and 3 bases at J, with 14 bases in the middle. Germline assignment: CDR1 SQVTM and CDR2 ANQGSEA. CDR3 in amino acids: CSVEFTDTFYNEQFF. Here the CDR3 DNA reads TGCAGCGTTGAATTTACAGATACCTTCTACAATGAGCAGTTCTTC.

The CDR3 DNA follows: TGTGCCAGCAGCTTACAAGCGGGAGCGGGAATCCGGGAGCTGTTTTTT. Translation gives CASSLQAGAGIRELFF. V usage is TRBV11-3 and J usage is TRBJ2-2; 8 nucleotides match TRBD2. The junction had 11 bases not matched to a gene; V was cut back by 2 bases and J by 9 bases. The CDR3 extends over 16 amino acids. Germline V lookup: CDR1 SGHNT, CDR2 YENEEA. Full variable domain (missing parts from reference TRBV11-3 and TRBJ2-2): EAGVVQSPRYKIIEKKQPVAFWCNPISGHNTLYWYLQNLGQGPELLIRYENEEAVDDSQLPKDRFSAERLKGVDSTLKIQPAELGDSAVYLCASSLQAGAGIRELFFGEGSRLTVL.

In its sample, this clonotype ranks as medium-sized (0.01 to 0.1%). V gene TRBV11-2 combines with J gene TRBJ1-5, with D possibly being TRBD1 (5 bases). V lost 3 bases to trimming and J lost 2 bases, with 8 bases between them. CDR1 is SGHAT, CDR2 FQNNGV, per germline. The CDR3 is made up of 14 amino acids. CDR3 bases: TGTGCCAGCAGCTTGTGGGGGGGCAATCAGCCCCAGCATTTT. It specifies CASSLWGGNQPQHF.

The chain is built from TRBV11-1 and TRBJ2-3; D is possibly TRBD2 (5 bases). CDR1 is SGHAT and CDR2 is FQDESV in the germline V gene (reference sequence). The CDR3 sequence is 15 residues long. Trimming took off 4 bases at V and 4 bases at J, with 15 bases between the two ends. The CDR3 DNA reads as TGTGCCAGCAGCTCCAGTGGAGGTGGCTCAGATACGCAGTATTTT. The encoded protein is CASSSSGGGSDTQYF.

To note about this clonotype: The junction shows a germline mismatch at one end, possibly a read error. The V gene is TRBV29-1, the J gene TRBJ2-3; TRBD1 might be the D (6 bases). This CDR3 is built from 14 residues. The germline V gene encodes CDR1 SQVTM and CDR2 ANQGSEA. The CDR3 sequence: CNVSETGDTDTQYF. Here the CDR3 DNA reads TGCAACGTCTCCGAAACTGGGGACACAGATACGCAATATTTT.

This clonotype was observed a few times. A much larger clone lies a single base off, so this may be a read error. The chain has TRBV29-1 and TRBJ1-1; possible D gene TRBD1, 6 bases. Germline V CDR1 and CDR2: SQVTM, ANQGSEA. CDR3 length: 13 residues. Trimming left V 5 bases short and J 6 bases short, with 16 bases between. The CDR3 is CSVKGQRHAEAFF. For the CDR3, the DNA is TGCAGCGTTAAGGGACAACGACATGCTGAAGCTTTCTTT.

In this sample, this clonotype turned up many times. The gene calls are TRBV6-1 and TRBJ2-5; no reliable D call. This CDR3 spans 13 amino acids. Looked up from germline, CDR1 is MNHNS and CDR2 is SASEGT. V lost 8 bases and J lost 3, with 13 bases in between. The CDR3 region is CASSRGPEETQYF. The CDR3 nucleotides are TGTGCCAGCTCCAGAGGACCCGAAGAGACCCAGTACTTC.

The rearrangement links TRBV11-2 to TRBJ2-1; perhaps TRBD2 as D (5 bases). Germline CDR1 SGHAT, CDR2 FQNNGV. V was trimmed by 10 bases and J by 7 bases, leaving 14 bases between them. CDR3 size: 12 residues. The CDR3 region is CATSICGNEQFF. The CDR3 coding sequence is TGTGCCACTTCAATATGCGGGAATGAGCAGTTCTTC.

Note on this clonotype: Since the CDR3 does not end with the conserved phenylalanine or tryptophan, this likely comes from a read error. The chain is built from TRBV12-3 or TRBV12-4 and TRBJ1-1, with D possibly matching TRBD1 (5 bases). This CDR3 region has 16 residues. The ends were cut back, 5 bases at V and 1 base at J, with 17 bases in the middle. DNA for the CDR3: TGTGCCAGCAGTCTCCCCGGGACGGGGAGGAACACTGAAGCTTTCTCT. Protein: CASSLPGTGRNTEAFS.

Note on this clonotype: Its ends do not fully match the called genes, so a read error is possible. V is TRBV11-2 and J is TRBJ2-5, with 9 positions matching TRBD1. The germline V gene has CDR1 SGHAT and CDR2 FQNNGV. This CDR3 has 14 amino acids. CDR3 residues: CASSSGTGQETQYF. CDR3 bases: TGTGCCAGTAGCTCGGGGACAGGGCAAGAGACCCAGTACTTC.

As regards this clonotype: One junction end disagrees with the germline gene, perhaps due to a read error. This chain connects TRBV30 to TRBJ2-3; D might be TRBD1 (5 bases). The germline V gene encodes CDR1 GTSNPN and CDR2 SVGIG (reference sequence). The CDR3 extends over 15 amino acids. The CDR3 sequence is CAWSVKGDSTDMQYF. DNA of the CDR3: TGTGCCTGGAGTGTAAAAGGAGACAGCACAGATATGCAGTATTTT.

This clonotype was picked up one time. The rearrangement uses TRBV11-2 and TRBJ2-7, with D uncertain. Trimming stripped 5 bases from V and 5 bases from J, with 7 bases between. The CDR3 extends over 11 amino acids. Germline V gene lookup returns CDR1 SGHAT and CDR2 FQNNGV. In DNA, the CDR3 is TGTGCCAGCAGCCGAGTGGACGAGCAGTACTTC. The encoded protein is CASSRVDEQYF. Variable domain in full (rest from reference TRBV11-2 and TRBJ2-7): EAGVAQSPRYKIIEKRQSVAFWCNPISGHATLYWYQQILGQGPKLLIQFQNNGVVDDSQLPKDRFSAERLKGVDSTLKIQPAKLEDSAVYLCASSRVDEQYFGPGTRLTVT.